These T cell receptor beta chains were read from a single sample in a study of blood T cell repertoires in COVID-19. Sequencing was performed with immunoSEQ multiplex PCR; in TCRdb, only in-frame clones are kept and a portion is missing. The profile shows about 78,000 clones, less than 95% of them singletons. Material for sequencing was peripheral blood. These receptors all stem from a woman aged 45-65 years in a cohort sampled during active COVID-19. The CDR3 runs from the conserved cysteine through the conserved F or W. Each record gives: D gene, clone size, V gene, J gene, CDR3 DNA, CDR3 protein. D genes are given only for firm matches. For some rows the clone size is stated as once, few or many, or as a class when expanded; others skip it.

NA	NA	TRBV15	TRBJ2-3	TGTGCCACCAGCAGAGGTGGGGAGGTTACGCAGTATTTT	CATSRGGEVTQYF
NA	few	TRBV6-5	TRBJ1-5	TGTGCCAGCAGCCGCGACAATCTGCCTAATCAGCCCCAGCATTTT	CASSRDNLPNQPQHF
NA	NA	TRBV19	TRBJ2-3	TGTGCCAGTAGTAGCTTAGGGGCTGCAGATACGCAGTATTTT	CASSSLGAADTQYF
NA	NA	TRBV9	TRBJ1-1	TGTGCCAGCAGCGTAGACCCGGGGAGACCCACTGAAGCTTTCTTT	CASSVDPGRPTEAFF
TRBD1	NA	TRBV5-1	TRBJ1-5	TGCGCCAGCAGCTCATCCGGGACAGGGGATCAGCCCCAGCATTTT	CASSSSGTGDQPQHF
TRBD2	NA	TRBV11-1	TRBJ2-2	TGTGCCAGCAGCATGGGACTAATTAACACCGGGGAGCTGTTTTTT	CASSMGLINTGELFF
NA	NA	TRBV5-5	TRBJ1-3	TGTGCCAGCAGCTTTGGGGCCCCCGGCCTCTCTGGAAACACCATATATTTT	CASSFGAPGLSGNTIYF
NA	NA	TRBV7-8	TRBJ1-1	TGTGCCAGCAGCTTAGTTCGGGGTGTGGGGAACACTGAAGCTTTCTTT	CASSLVRGVGNTEAFF
NA	NA	TRBV6-5	TRBJ2-5	TGTGCCACTACGAAAGAGACCCAGTACTTC	CATTKETQYF
TRBD2	few	TRBV4-1	TRBJ2-7	TGCGCCAGCAGCCAAGAAGGGCGGGAGGGCCGAAATGAGCAGTACTTC	CASSQEGREGRNEQYF
TRBD1	NA	TRBV6-6	TRBJ1-2	TGTGCCAGTAAACAGGGGGATTTCTCCTATGGCTACACCTTC	CASKQGDFSYGYTF
NA	NA	TRBV12-3/TRBV12-4	TRBJ2-1	TGTGCCAGCAGTTTTAGGGAGGATGAGCAGTTCTTC	CASSFREDEQFF
TRBD2	NA	TRBV15	TRBJ2-1	TGTGCCACCAGCAGAGGGGAGGGGTACCGATACAATGAGCAGTTCTTC	CATSRGEGYRYNEQFF
NA	NA	TRBV5-4	TRBJ2-1	TGTGCCAGCAGCTCCTTCGGGGCCTACAATGAGCAGTTCTTC	CASSSFGAYNEQFF
NA	NA	TRBV5-4	TRBJ2-1	TGTGCCAGCAGCTCGGACAGCAATGAGCAGTTCTTC	CASSSDSNEQFF
NA	NA	TRBV7-3	TRBJ1-6	TGTGCCAGCAGCTCCTTACATGGGGAGCCCCTCCACTTT	CASSSLHGEPLHF
TRBD2	NA	TRBV2	TRBJ2-1	TGTGCCAGCAGCCTGCTAGCGGGAGGCCCAAATGAGCAGTTCTTC	CASSLLAGGPNEQFF
NA	once	TRBV2	TRBJ1-2	TGTGCCAGCAGTGGCCAGGGGACGAACTATGGCTACACCTTC	CASSGQGTNYGYTF
TRBD1	NA	TRBV7-9	TRBJ1-1	TGTGCCAGCAGCTCGATGACAGGGGGCCAAGCTTTCTTT	CASSSMTGGQAFF
NA	NA	TRBV11-3	TRBJ2-1	TGTGCCAGCAGCTTAGGCGGGTCCCACTCCTACAATGAGCAGTTCTTC	CASSLGGSHSYNEQFF
NA	NA	TRBV6-6	TRBJ2-7	TGTGCCAGCGGTCTAGTGGAGCAGTACTTC	CASGLVEQYF
NA	NA	TRBV27	TRBJ2-7	TGTGCCAGCAGTTCCCCCCGGGTGGGAGGCCCCAACCACGAGCAGTACTTC	CASSSPRVGGPNHEQYF
TRBD2	NA	TRBV11-2	TRBJ2-7	TGTGCCAGCAGCTGGACTAGCGGAGCCTACGAGCAGTACTTC	CASSWTSGAYEQYF
TRBD1	once	TRBV5-1	TRBJ2-7	TGCGCCAGCAGCTTCCGCCCCGGGACAGGGGCTGGCTACGAGCAGTACTTC	CASSFRPGTGAGYEQYF
NA	NA	TRBV6-5	TRBJ1-1	TGTGCCAGCAGTCCCGGACAGATGAACACTGAAGCTTTCTTT	CASSPGQMNTEAFF
NA	NA	TRBV5-4	TRBJ2-6	TGTGCCAGCAGCTCAGACACTGGGGCCAACGTCCTGACTTTC	CASSSDTGANVLTF
TRBD2	NA	TRBV19	TRBJ2-1	TGTGCCAGTAAGTTAAGCGGGAGGCCACTCTACAATGAGCAGTTCTTC	CASKLSGRPLYNEQFF
NA	NA	TRBV4-2	TRBJ2-5	TGTGCCAGCAGCCAAGACAGGCTCCAAGAGACCCAGTACTTC	CASSQDRLQETQYF
TRBD1	NA	TRBV24-1	TRBJ2-3	TGTGCCACCAGTGGCTGGGGACAGGGAAACACAGATACGCAGTATTTT	CATSGWGQGNTDTQYF
TRBD1	NA	TRBV11-2	TRBJ2-1	TGTGCCAGCAGCCCAGGGGGAGAGCAGTTCTTC	CASSPGGEQFF
TRBD2	NA	TRBV5-1	TRBJ2-2	TGCGCCAGCAGCTTGGAACTAGCGGCCGGGGAGCTGTTTTTT	CASSLELAAGELFF
NA	few	TRBV27	TRBJ2-7	TGTGCCAGCAGTTCAACCGGGTCCAGCGCCTACGAGCAGTACTTC	CASSSTGSSAYEQYF
NA	NA	TRBV27	TRBJ1-2	TGTGCCAGCAGTACGACTCAAAAGGCTAACTATGGCTACACCTTC	CASSTTQKANYGYTF
NA	NA	TRBV7-2	TRBJ2-7	TGTGCCAGCAGCTTAGCGGTGGGGAGCTCCTACGAGCAGTACTTC	CASSLAVGSSYEQYF
TRBD1	NA	TRBV5-1	TRBJ1-4	TGCGCCAGCAGCCCGGGACAGGGAGAGGAAAAACTGTTTTTT	CASSPGQGEEKLFF
NA	NA	TRBV5-1	TRBJ2-7	TGCGCCAGCAGCTTGGCAGTGGACTATCCTCAGTACTTC	CASSLAVDYPQYF
NA	NA	TRBV11-2	TRBJ1-1	TGTGCCAGCAGCTTAGGGGTCGGCAGGGTGAAAACTGAAGCTTTCTTT	CASSLGVGRVKTEAFF
TRBD2	NA	TRBV10-2	TRBJ2-3	TGCGCCAGCAGAGCCTTAGCGGGAAACACAGATACGCAGTATTTT	CASRALAGNTDTQYF
TRBD2	NA	TRBV5-1	TRBJ2-3	TGCGCCAGCAGCCTTGTCCCGGGACTAGCGGGGGAACGAAATACGCAGTATTTT	CASSLVPGLAGERNTQYF
TRBD1	NA	TRBV18	TRBJ2-7	TGTGCCAGCTCACCGGGCGGGACAGGGGGAATGAGAGAGCAGTACTTC	CASSPGGTGGMREQYF
NA	NA	TRBV7-9	TRBJ1-5	TGTGCCAGCAGCTTACGGCCGTCGGGAGTACGGGATCAGCCCCAGCATTTT	CASSLRPSGVRDQPQHF
NA	NA	TRBV28	TRBJ2-3	TGTGCCAGCAGCCTCGGGGGAGCCCGAACAGATACGCAGTATTTT	CASSLGGARTDTQYF
NA	NA	TRBV15	TRBJ2-6	TGTGCCACCAGCCCTTCAGGCTCTGGGGCCAACGTCCTGACTTTC	CATSPSGSGANVLTF
NA	NA	TRBV28	TRBJ2-2	TGTGCCAGCAGTTCTGCGGACAGTTTCAGGGAAGGAACCGGGGAGCTGTTTTTT	CASSSADSFREGTGELFF
TRBD1	once	TRBV5-1	TRBJ2-5	TGCGCCAGCAGCTTTCCGACAGGGGAGGATGAGACCCAGTACTTC	CASSFPTGEDETQYF
TRBD1	NA	TRBV3-1/TRBV3-2	TRBJ1-2	TGTGCCAGCAGCCAAGACCGGGACAGGGGAAGGTTCTATGGCTACACCTTC	CASSQDRDRGRFYGYTF
NA	NA	TRBV29-1	TRBJ1-1	TGCAGCGTGCGACACGGCTCGAACACTGAAGCTTTCTTT	CSVRHGSNTEAFF
NA	NA	TRBV2	TRBJ1-1	TGTGCCAGCAGCGGGGGGGGCACTGAAGCTTTCTTT	CASSGGGTEAFF
NA	NA	TRBV28	TRBJ1-1	TGTGCCAGCAGTCCCGGGGACTATGGGAACACTGAAGCTTTCTTT	CASSPGDYGNTEAFF
TRBD2	once	TRBV19	TRBJ2-1	TGTGCCAGTACCCCCGAACTAGCGGGAGTAGCCCCCTATTACAATGAGCAGTTCTTC	CASTPELAGVAPYYNEQFF
NA	NA	TRBV28	TRBJ1-2	TGTGCCAGCAGTTCACAGGGCTCGGACTATGGCTACACCTTC	CASSSQGSDYGYTF
NA	NA	TRBV30	TRBJ1-1	TGTGCCTGGAGTGACCAGAACCTTGAAGCTTTCTTT	CAWSDQNLEAFF
TRBD1	NA	TRBV6-1	TRBJ1-5	TGTGCCAGCAGTGCCTTCGAGGGGACAGGCTCCTCCAATCAGCCCCAGCATTTT	CASSAFEGTGSSNQPQHF
TRBD2	NA	TRBV4-2	TRBJ2-1	TGTGCCAGCAGCCAAGGATCTAGCGGGAGGTCCTACAATGAGCAGTTCTTC	CASSQGSSGRSYNEQFF